This TCR beta chain was identified in a study of cytomegalovirus exposure and HLA in healthy donors. The study's findings and limits: The authors assumed roughly uniform sequencing depth across donors for presence/absence analyses. A likely sequencing artifact accounted for one observed cluster of highly shared sequence variants. For cytomegalovirus status, the classifier reportedly gave diagnoses with high specificity and sensitivity.

The V gene's germline CDR1 is SGHAT and CDR2 FQNNGV. The CDR3 contains 13 residues. As for this clone: Antigen unknown. Mismatch with germline at one junction end may stem from a read error. The same CDR3 can be traced to other DNA sequences in this sample.

Primers included in the PCR were 60 Vbeta and 13 Jbeta primers. Repertoires were generated with immunoSEQ multiplex PCR, while TCRdb's copy carries only in-frame clones and drops some. This sample carries some 96,000 clones, 70% to 80% of them seen once, and the ten largest clones take 15% to 20%. The sequence was obtained from a woman aged 55 to 70 in good health and CMV-seropositive. V is TRBV11-2 and J is TRBJ2-1; D might be TRBD2 (5 bases). Material: PBMCs. The CDR3 is CASSLGESGISFF. The DNA of the CDR3 is TGCGCCAGCAGCTTAGGTGAGAGCGGTATATCGTTCTTC.